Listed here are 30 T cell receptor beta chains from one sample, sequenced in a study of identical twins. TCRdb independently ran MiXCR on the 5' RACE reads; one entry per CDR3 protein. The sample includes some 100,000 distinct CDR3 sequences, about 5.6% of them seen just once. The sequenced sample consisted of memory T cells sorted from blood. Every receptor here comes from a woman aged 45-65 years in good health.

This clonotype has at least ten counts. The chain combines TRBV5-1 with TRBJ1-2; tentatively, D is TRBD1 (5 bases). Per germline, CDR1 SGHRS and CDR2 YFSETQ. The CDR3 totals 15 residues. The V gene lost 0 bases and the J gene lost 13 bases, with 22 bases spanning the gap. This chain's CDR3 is CASSLDVPEGPSGTF. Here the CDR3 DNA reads TGCGCCAGCAGCTTGGACGTCCCCGAGGGGCCGTCTGGCACCTTC.

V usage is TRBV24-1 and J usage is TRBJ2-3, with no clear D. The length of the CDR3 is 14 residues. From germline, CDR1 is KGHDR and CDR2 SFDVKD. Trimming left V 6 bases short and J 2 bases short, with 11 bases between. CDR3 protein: CATSNQLITDTQYF. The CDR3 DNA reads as TGTGCCACCAGTAACCAGTTGATCACAGATACGCAGTATTTT.

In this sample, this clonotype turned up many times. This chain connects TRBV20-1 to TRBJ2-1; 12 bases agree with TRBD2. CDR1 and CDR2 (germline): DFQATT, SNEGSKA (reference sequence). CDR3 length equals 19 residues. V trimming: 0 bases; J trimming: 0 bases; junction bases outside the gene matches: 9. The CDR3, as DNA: TGCAGTGCTAGAGATCTGGGGACTAGCGGGTCGAGCTCCTACAATGAGCAGTTCTTC. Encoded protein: CSARDLGTSGSSSYNEQFF.

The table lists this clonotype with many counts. Here the CDR3 DNA reads TGCAGTGCTAGCCGGACAGGTAACACTGAAGCTTTCTTT. It codes for CSASRTGNTEAFF. The chain carries TRBV20-1 and TRBJ1-1; TRBD1 matches at 7 bases. The V gene end was trimmed by 3 bases and the J gene end by 2 bases; junction bases not matched to a gene: 3. Germline-derived CDR1 and CDR2 are DFQATT and SNEGSKA (reference sequence). The CDR3 contains 13 residues.

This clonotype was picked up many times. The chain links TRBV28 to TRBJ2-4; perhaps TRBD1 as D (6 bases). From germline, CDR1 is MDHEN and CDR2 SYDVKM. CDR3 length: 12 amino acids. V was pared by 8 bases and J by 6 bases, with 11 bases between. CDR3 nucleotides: TGTGCCAGCGTGGGGGACACAAACATTCAGTACTTC. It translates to CASVGDTNIQYF.

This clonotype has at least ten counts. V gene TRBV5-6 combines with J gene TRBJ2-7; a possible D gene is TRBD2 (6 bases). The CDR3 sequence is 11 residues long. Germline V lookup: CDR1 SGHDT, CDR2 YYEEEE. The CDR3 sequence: CASSGRRGITV. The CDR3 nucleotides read TGTGCCAGCAGCGGCCGGCGGGGAATAACCGTC.

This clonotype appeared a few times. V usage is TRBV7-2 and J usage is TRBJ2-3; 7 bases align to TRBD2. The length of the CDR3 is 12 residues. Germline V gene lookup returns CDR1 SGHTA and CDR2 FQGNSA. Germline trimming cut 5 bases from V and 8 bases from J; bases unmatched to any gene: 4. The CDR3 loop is CASSPIAGTQYF. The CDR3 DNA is TGTGCCAGCAGCCCAATAGCGGGTACGCAGTATTTT.

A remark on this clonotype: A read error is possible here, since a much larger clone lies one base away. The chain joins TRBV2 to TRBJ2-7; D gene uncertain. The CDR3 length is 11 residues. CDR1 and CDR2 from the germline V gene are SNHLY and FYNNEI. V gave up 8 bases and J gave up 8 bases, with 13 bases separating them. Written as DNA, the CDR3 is TGTGCCAGCGCCTTGGAATACAAGCAGTACGTC. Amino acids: CASALEYKQYV.

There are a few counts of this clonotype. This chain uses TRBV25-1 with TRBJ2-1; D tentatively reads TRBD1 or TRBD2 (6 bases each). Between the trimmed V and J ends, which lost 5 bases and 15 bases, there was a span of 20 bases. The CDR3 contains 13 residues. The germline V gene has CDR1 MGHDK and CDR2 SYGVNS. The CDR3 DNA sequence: TGTGCCAGCAGTAACTCCTGGTGGGGGGCCCTGTTCTTC. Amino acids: CASSNSWWGALFF.

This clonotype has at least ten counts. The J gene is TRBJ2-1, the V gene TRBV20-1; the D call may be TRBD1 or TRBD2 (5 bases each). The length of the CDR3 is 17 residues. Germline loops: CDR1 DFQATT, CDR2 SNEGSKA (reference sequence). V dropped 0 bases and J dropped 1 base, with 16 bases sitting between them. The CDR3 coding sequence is TGCAGTGCTAGAGATTTGAGGGGCCTGGGATCCTACAATGAGCAGTTCTTC. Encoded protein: CSARDLRGLGSYNEQFF.

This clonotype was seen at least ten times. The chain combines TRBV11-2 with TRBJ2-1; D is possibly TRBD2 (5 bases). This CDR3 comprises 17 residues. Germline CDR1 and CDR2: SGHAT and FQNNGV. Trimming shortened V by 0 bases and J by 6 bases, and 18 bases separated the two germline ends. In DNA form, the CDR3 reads TGTGCCAGCAGCTTAGAGAGCGCTAGCCGGGTCGCCAATGAGCAGTTCTTC. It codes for CASSLESASRVANEQFF. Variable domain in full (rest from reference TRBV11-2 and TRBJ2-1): EAGVAQSPRYKIIEKRQSVAFWCNPISGHATLYWYQQILGQGPKLLIQFQNNGVVDDSQLPKDRFSAERLKGVDSTLKIQPAKLEDSAVYLCASSLESASRVANEQFFGPGTRLTVL.

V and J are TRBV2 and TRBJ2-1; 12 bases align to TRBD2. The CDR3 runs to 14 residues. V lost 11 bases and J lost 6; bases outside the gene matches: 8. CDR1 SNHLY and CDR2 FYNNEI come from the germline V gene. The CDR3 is CAAKTSGSGNEQFF. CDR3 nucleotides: TGTGCCGCCAAGACTAGCGGGAGTGGCAATGAGCAGTTCTTC.

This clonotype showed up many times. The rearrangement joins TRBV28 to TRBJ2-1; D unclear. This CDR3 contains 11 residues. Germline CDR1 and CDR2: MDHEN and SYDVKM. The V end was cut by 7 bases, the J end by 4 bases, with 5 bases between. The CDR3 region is CASTIYNEQFF. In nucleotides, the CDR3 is TGTGCCAGCACCATATACAATGAGCAGTTCTTC.

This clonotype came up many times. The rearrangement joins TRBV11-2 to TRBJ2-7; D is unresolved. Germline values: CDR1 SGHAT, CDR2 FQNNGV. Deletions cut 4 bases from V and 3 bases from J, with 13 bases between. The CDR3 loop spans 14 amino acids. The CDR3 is CASSSATAVYEQYV. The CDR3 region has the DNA TGTGCCAGCAGCTCGGCGACGGCAGTCTACGAGCAGTACGTC.

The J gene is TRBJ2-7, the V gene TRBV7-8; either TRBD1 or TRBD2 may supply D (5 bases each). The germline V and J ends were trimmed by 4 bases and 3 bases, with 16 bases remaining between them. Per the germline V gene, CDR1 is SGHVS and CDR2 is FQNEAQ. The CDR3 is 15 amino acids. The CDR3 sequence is CASSYRGRSDYEQYF. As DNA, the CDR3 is TGTGCCAGCAGCTACCGGGGACGGTCGGACTACGAGCAGTACTTC.

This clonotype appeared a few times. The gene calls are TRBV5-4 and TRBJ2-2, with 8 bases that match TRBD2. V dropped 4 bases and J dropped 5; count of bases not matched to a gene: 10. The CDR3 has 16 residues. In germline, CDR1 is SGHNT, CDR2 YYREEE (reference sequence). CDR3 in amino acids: CASSPPGTSRTGELFF. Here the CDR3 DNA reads TGTGCCAGCAGCCCACCTGGGACTAGTAGGACCGGGGAGCTGTTTTTT.

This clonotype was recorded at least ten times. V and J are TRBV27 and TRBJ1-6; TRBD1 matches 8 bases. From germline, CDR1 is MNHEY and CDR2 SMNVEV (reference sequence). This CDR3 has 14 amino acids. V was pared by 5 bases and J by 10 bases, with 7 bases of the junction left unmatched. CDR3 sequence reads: CASSPRTGYSPLHF. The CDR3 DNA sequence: TGTGCCAGCAGTCCCAGGACAGGGTACTCACCCCTCCACTTT.

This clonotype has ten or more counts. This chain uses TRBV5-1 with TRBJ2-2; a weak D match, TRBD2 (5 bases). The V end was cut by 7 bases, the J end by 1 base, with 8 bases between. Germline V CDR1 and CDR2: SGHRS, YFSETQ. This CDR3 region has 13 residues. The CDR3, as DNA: TGCGCCAGCGGGAGCGGGAACACCGGGGAGCTGTTTTTT. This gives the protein CASGSGNTGELFF.

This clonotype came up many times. CDR3 nucleotides: TGTGCCATCACCGAGTGGAGGCCCCGCTCTGGAAACACCATATATTTT. Translation gives CAITEWRPRSGNTIYF. V is TRBV10-3 and J is TRBJ1-3; D is unclear. The CDR3 contains 16 residues. V shed 7 bases and J shed 0 bases, with 16 bases lying between them. The V gene's germline CDR1 is ENHRY and CDR2 SYGVKD.

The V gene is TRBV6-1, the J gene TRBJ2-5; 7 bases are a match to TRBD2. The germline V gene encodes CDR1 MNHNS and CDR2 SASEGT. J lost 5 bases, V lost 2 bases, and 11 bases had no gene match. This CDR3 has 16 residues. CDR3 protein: CASSESGVRLSETQYF. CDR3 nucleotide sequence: TGTGCCAGCAGTGAAAGCGGGGTCCGACTATCGGAGACCCAGTACTTC.

The CDR3 sequence: CASSRDRPYNQPQHF. CDR3 bases: TGTGCCAGTAGTCGGGACAGACCCTACAATCAGCCCCAGCATTTT. This chain connects TRBV19 to TRBJ1-5, with 7 bases fitting TRBD1. Germline assignment: CDR1 LNHDA and CDR2 SQIVND (reference sequence). CDR3 size: 15 residues. J lost 3 bases, V lost 5 bases, and 7 bases had no gene match.

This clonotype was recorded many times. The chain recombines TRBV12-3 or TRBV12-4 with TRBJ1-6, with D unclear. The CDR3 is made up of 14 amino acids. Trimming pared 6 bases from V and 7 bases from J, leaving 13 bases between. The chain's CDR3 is CASSKDFGNSPLHF. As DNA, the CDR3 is TGTGCCAGCAGCAAAGACTTTGGGAATTCACCCCTCCACTTT.

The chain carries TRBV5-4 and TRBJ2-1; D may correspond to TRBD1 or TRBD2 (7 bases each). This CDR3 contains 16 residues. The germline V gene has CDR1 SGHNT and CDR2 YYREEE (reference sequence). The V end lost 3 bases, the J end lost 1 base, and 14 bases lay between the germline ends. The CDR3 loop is CASSSGTAGSYNEQFF. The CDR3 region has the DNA TGTGCCAGCAGCTCCGGGACAGCGGGATCCTACAATGAGCAGTTCTTC.

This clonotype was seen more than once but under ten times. In DNA form, the CDR3 reads TGTGCCAGTTCTGTACAGGGCCAAGAGACCCAGTACTTC. Translated, it gives CASSVQGQETQYF. The chain has TRBV19 and TRBJ2-5; D may be TRBD1 (6 bases). The CDR3 runs to 13 residues. In germline, CDR1 is LNHDA, CDR2 SQIVND (reference sequence). The V and J ends lost 8 bases and 1 base respectively, with 11 bases between them. The full variable domain, in which reference TRBV19 and TRBJ2-5 provide the parts outside the CDR3, is DGGITQSPKYLFRKEGQNVTLSCEQNLNHDAMYWYRQDPGQGLRLIYYSQIVNDFQKGDIAEGYSVSREKKESFPLTVTSAQKNPTAFYLCASSVQGQETQYFGPGTRLLVL.

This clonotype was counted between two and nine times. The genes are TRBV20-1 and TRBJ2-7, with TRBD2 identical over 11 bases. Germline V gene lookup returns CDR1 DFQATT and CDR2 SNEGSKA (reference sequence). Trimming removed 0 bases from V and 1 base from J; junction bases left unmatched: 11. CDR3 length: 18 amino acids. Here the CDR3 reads CSARDPTSGRGVSYEQYF. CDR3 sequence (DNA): TGCAGTGCTAGAGATCCCACTAGCGGGAGAGGAGTATCCTACGAGCAGTACTTC.

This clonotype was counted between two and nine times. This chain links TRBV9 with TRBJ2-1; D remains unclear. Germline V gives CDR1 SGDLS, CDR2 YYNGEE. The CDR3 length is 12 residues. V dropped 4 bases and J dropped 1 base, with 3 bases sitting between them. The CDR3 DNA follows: TGTGCCAGCAGCCCTTCCTACAATGAGCAGTTCTTC. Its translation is CASSPSYNEQFF.

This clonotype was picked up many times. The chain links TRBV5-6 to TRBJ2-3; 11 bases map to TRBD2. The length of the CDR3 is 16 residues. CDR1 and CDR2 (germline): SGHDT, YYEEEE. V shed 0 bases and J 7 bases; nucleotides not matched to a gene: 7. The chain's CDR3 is CASSLGLAGPRNTQYF. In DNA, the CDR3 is TGTGCCAGCAGCTTGGGACTAGCGGGGCCTCGAAATACGCAGTATTTT.

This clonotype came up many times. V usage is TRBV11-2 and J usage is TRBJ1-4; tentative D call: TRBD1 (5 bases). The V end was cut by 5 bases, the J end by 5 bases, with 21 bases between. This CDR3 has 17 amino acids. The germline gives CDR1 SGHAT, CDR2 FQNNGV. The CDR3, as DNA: TGTGCCAGCAGCCCGAACCTGCTGGCAGGGCCAAATGAAAAACTGTTTTTT. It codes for CASSPNLLAGPNEKLFF.

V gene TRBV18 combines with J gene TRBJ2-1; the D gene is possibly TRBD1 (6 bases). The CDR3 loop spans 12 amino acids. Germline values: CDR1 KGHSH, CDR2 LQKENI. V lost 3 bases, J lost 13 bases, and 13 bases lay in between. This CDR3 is CASSPTTGDQFF. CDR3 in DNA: TGTGCCAGCTCACCGACGACAGGCGACCAGTTCTTC.

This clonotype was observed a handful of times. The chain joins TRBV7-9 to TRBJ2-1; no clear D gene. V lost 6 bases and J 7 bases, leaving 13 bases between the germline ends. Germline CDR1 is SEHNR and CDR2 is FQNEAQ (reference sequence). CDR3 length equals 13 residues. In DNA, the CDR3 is TGTGCCAGCAGACCCACCTCATCTAATGAGCAGTTCTTC. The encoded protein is CASRPTSSNEQFF.